This T cell receptor (beta chain) is from a study of T cells in Graves' hyperthyroidism and ophthalmopathy. Deletions cut 7 bases from V and 3 bases from J, with 19 bases between. There are 16 residues in the CDR3. This clonotype was found many times. RNA transcripts gave rise to amplified TCR beta CDR3 regions. The HTBI primer set drove a first-round RT-PCR of the TCR CDR3. Each CDR3 protein is one row after TCRdb ran MiXCR on the multiplex PCR reads. In the table there are about 560,000 distinct CDR3 sequences, about a sixth of which are singletons. The V and J genes are TRBV12-3 or TRBV12-4 and TRBJ2-1; D possibly corresponds to TRBD2 (6 bases). The material sequenced was blood. This TCR came from a woman aged 18-29 years with Graves' hyperthyroidism. The CDR3 sequence: CASINSGGDVYNEQFF. The DNA for the CDR3 is TGTGCCAGCATCAATAGCGGAGGGGATGTCTACAATGAGCAGTTCTTC.